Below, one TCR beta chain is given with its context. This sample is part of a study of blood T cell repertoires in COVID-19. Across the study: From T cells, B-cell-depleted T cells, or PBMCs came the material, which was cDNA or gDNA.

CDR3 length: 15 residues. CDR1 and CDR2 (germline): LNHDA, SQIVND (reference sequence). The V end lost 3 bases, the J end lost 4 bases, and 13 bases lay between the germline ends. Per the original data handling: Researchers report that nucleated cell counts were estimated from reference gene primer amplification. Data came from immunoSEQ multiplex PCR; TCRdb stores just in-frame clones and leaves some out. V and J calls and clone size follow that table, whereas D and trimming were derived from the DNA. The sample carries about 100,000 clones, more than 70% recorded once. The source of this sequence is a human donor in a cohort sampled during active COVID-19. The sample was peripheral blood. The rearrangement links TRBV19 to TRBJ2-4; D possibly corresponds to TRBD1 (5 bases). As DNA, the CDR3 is TGTGCCAGTAGTATGATGAGCCAGGGAAAAAACATTCAGTACTTC. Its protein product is CASSMMSQGKNIQYF.